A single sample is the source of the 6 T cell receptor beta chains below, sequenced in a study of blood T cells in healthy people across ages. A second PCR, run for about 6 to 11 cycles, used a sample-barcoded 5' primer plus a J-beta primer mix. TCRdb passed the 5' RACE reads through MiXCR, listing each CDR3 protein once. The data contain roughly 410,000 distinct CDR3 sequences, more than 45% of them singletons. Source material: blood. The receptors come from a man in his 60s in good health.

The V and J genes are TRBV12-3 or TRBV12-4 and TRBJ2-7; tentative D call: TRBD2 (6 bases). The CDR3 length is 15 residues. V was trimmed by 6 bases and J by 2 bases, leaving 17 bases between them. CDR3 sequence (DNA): TGTGCCAGCAGCCTCCTTACTAGCCCCACCTACGAGCAGTACTTC. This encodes CASSLLTSPTYEQYF.

CDR3 amino acids: CASNLDGNSGANVLTF. DNA of the CDR3: TGTGCCAGCAACTTGGACGGCAACTCTGGGGCCAACGTCCTGACTTTC. The chain has TRBV6-1 and TRBJ2-6; D unresolved. V was trimmed by 7 bases and J by 0 bases, leaving 13 bases between them. This CDR3 is 16 amino acids long. From germline, CDR1 is MNHNS and CDR2 SASEGT.

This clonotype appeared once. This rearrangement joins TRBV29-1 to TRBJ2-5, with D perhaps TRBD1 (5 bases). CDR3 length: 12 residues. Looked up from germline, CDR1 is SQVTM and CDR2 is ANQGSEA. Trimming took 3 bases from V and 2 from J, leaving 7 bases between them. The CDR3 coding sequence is TGCAGCGTTGAGACAGTGCAAGAGACCCAGTACTTC. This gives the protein CSVETVQETQYF.

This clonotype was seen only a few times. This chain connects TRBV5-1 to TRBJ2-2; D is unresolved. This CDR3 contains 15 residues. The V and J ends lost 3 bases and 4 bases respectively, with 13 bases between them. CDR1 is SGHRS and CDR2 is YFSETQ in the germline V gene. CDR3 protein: CASSSGRSGTGELFF. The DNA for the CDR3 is TGCGCCAGCAGCTCGGGCCGATCGGGCACCGGGGAGCTGTTTTTT.

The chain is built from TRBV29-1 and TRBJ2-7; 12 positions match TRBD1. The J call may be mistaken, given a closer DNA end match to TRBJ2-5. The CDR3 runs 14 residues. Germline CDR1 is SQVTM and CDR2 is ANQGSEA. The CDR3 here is CSSRDRGLSETQYF. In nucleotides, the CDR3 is TGCAGCTCCCGGGACAGGGGGCTGTCGGAGACCCAGTACTTC.

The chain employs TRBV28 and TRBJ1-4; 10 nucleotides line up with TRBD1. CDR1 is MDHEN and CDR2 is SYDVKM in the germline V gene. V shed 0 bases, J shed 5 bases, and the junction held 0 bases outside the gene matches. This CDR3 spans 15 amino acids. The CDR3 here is CASSLWDRGNEKLFF. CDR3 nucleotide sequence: TGTGCCAGCAGTTTATGGGACAGGGGGAATGAAAAACTGTTTTTT.